This TCR beta chain was recorded in a study of shared clonotypes between healthy human individuals. Study findings and constraints: What limited the represented genetic and exposure-history diversity was the small number of donors. Richness estimates generally favored naive over memory subsets.

Healthy adults negative for HIV, lacking recent acute infections or vaccinations, served as donors. With regard to this clone: Its target is not known.

In the original workflow: Filtering differed for immunoSEQ, which gave only junction sequences without quality scores. Profiling relied on immunoSEQ multiplex PCR, and the TCRdb table lists in-frame clones only, not all of them. V, J and clone size are those of that table, while D and trimming were read from the DNA. The table includes roughly 2.5 million clones, 90% to 95% detected once. Germline V CDR1 and CDR2: SGHVS, FNYEAQ. CDR3 size: 13 residues. With 5 bases removed from V and 4 bases from J, the gap between germline ends came to 11 bases. This TCR came from a young man in good health. The source material was naive CD4+ T cells sorted from blood. Subset indicated: CD45RA+ positively selected. The genes are TRBV7-6 and TRBJ1-2; D remains ambiguous. In nucleotides, the CDR3 is TGTGCCAGCAGCCCCGGGAGACTCTATGGCTACACCTTC. It codes for CASSPGRLYGYTF. The full variable domain, completed using reference TRBV7-6 and TRBJ1-2, is GAGVSQSPRYKVTKRGQDVALRCDPISGHVSLYWYRQALGQGPEFLTYFNYEAQQDKSGLPNDRFSAERPEGSISTLTIQRTEQRDSAMYRCASSPGRLYGYTFGSGTRLTVV.